Given below is one TCR beta chain in context. Its antigen is as yet unknown. The data stem from a study of T cell responses to AZD1222 COVID-19 vaccine. General study findings and limits: Donors in the cohort were predominantly white British and more often female, and clonal diversity was possibly underestimated. Vaccine-associated CD4 TCRs ranged over spike, dominating at 160-218 and 743-854.

The assay was immunoSEQ multiplex PCR, and TCRdb's table has in-frame clones only and misses some. Among 100,000 to 150,000 clones listed, 90% were seen once. The CDR3 totals 14 residues. V trimming: 4 bases; J trimming: 5 bases; junction bases outside the gene matches: 7. CDR1 is SQVTM, CDR2 ANQGSEA, per germline. The specimen was peripheral blood, collected on day 0 of AZD1222 vaccination. The rearrangement joins TRBV29-1 to TRBJ1-2; 10 nucleotides match TRBD1. The source of this sequence is an adult in good health. The DNA for the CDR3 is TGCAGCGTTGCGACGGGACAGGGGAATTATGGCTACACCTTC. Its protein is CSVATGQGNYGYTF. The full variable domain, with the rest looked up from reference TRBV29-1 and TRBJ1-2, is SAVISQKPSRDICQRGTSLTIQCQVDSQVTMMFWYRQQPGQSLTLIATANQGSEATYESGFVIDKFPISRPNLTFSTLTVSNMSPEDSSIYLCSVATGQGNYGYTFGSGTRLTVV.